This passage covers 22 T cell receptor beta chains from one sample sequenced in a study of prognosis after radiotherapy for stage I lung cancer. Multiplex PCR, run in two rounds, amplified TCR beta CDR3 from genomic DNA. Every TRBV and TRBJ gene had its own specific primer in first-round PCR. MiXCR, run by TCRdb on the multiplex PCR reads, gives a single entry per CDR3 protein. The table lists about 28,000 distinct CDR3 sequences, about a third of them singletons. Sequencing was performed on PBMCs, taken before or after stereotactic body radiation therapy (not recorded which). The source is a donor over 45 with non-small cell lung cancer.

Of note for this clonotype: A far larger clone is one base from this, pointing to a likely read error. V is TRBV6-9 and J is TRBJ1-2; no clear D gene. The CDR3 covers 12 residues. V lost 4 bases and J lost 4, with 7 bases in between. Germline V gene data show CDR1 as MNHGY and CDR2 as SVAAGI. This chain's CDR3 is CASSSGSYGYTF. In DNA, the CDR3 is TGTGCCAGCAGTTCCGGGAGCTATGGCTACACCTTC.

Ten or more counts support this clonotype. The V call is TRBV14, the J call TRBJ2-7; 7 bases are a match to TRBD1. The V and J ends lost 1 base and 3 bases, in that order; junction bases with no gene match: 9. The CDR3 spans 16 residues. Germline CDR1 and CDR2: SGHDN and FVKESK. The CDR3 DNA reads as TGTGCCAGCAGCCAAGTCACCGAGACAGGGATCTACGAGCAGTACTTC. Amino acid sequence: CASSQVTETGIYEQYF.

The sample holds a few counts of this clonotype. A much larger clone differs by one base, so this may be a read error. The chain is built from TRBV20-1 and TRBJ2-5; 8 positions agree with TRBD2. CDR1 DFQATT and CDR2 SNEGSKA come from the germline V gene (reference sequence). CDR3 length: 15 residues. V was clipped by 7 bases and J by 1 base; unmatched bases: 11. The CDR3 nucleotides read TGCAGTGACGTAGACGGGGGGGGTTCCCAAGAGACCCAGTACTTC. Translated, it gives CSDVDGGGSQETQYF.

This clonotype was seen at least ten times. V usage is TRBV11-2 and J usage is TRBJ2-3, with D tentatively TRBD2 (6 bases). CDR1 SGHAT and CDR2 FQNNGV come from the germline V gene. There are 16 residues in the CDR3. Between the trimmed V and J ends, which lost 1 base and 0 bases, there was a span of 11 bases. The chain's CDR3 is CASSLVSGLSTDTQYF. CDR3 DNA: TGTGCCAGCAGCTTAGTTTCGGGACTGAGCACAGATACGCAGTATTTT.

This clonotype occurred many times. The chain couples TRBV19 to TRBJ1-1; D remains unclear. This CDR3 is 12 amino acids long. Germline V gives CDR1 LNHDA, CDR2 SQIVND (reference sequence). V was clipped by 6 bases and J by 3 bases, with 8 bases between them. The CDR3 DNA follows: TGTGCCAGTAGAGCAGGATACACTGAAGCTTTCTTT. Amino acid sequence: CASRAGYTEAFF.

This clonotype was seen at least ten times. CDR3 sequence: CASSYSVTDTQYF. The CDR3 bases are TGTGCCAGCAGTTACTCGGTCACAGATACGCAGTATTTT. The chain links TRBV6-6 to TRBJ2-3; D uncertain. The ends were cut back, 0 bases at V and 2 bases at J, with 3 bases in the middle. CDR3 length: 13 residues. The germline CDR1 and CDR2 sequences are MNHNY and SVGAGI (reference sequence).

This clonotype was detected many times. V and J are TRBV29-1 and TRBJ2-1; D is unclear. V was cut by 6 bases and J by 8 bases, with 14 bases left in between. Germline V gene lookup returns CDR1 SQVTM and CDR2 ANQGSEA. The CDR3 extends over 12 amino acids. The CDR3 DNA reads TGCAGCGTCCGGATACAAGGTCATGAGCAGTTCTTC. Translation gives CSVRIQGHEQFF.

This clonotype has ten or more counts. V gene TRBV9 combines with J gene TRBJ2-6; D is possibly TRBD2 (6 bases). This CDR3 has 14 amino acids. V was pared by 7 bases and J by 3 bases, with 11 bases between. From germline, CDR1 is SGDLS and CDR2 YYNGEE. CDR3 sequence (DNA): TGTGCCAGCCGGGGGTTTGGTGGGGCCAACGTCCTGACTTTC. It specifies CASRGFGGANVLTF.

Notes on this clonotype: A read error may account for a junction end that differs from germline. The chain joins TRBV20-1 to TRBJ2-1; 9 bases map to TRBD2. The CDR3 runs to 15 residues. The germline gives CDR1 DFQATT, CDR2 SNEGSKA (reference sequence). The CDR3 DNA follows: TGCAGTGCTAGAGAGGGCGGCGGGAGGGGCAATGAGCAGCTCTTC. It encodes CSAREGGGRGNEQLF.

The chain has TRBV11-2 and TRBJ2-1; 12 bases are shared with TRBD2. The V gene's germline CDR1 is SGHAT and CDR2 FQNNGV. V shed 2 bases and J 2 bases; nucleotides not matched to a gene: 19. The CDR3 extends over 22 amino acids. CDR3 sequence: CASSLNSPRASGRAHPYNEQFF. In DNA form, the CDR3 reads TGTGCCAGCAGCTTAAATTCCCCCCGTGCTAGCGGGAGGGCCCACCCCTACAATGAGCAGTTCTTC.

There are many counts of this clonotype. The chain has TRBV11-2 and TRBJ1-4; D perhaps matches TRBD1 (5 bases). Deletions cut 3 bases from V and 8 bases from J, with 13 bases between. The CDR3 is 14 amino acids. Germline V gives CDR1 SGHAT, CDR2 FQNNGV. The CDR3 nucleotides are TGTGCCAGCAGCTTCTGGGGGGGAGAGGAAAAACTGTTTTTT. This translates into CASSFWGGEEKLFF.

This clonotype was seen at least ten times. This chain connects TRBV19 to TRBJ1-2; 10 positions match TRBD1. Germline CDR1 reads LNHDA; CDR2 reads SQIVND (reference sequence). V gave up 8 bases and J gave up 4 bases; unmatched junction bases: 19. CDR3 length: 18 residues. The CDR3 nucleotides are TGTGCCAGTGGGGGGCCCCGGGACAGGGGCGGCGTGAGCTATGGCTACACCTTC. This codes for CASGGPRDRGGVSYGYTF.

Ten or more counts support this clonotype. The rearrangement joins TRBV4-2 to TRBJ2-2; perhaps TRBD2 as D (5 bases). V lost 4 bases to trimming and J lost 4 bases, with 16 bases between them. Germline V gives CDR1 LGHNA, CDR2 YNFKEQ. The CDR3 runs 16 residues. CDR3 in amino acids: CASSPDKKRGTGELFF. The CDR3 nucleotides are TGTGCCAGCAGCCCCGACAAAAAACGGGGCACCGGGGAGCTGTTTTTT.

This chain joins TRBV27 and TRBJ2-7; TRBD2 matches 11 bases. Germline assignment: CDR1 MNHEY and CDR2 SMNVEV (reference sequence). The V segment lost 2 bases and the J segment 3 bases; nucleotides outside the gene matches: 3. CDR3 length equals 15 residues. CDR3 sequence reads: CASSLELAGVYEQYF. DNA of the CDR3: TGTGCCAGCAGTTTAGAACTAGCGGGAGTCTACGAGCAGTACTTC.

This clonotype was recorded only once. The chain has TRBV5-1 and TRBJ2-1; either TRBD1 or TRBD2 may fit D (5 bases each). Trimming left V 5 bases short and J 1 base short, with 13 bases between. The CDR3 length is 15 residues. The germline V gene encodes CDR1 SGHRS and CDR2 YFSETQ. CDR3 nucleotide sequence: TGCGCCAGCAGGGGGGATGTTCGGTCCTACAATGAGCAGTTCTTC. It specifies CASRGDVRSYNEQFF.

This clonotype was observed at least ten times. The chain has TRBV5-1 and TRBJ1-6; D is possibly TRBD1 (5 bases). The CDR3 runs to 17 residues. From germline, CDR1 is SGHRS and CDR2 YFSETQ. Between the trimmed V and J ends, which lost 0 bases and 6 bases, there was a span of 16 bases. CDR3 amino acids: CASSLDSGRRFNSPLHF. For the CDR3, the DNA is TGCGCCAGCAGCTTGGATTCGGGGCGTAGGTTTAATTCACCCCTCCACTTT.

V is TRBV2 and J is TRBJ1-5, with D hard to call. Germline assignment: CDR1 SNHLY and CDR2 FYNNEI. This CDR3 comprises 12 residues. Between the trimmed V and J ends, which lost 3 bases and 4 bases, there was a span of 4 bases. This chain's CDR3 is CASSDSNQPQHF. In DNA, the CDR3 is TGTGCCAGCAGTGATTCAAATCAGCCCCAGCATTTT.

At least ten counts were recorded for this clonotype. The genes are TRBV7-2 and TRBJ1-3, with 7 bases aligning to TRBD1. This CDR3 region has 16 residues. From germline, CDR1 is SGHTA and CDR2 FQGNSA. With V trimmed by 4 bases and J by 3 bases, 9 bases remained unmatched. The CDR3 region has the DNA TGTGCCAGCAGCTGGGGAGGACAGGCTGTTGGAAACACCATATATTTT. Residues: CASSWGGQAVGNTIYF.

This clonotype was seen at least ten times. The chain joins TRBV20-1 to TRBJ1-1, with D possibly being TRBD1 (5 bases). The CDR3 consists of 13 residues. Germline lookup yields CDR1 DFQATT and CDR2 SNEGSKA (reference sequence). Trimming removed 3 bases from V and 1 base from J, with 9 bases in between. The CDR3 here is CSASRDSNTEAFF. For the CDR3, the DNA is TGCAGTGCTAGTAGGGACTCGAACACTGAAGCTTTCTTT.

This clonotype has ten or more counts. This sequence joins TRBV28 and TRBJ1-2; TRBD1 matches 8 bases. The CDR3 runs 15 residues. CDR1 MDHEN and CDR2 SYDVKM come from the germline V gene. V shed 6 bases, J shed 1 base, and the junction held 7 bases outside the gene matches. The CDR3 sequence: CASRGGDRYNYGYTF. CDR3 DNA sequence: TGTGCCAGCAGGGGGGGGGACAGGTATAACTATGGCTACACCTTC.

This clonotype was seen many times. CDR3: CASNPAGRNTGELFF. DNA of the CDR3: TGTGCCAGCAATCCAGCGGGGAGGAACACCGGGGAGCTGTTTTTT. The genes are TRBV6-1 and TRBJ2-2; 7 positions match TRBD2. There are 15 residues in the CDR3. Germline assignment: CDR1 MNHNS and CDR2 SASEGT. Germline trimming cut 7 bases from V and 1 base from J; bases unmatched to any gene: 6.

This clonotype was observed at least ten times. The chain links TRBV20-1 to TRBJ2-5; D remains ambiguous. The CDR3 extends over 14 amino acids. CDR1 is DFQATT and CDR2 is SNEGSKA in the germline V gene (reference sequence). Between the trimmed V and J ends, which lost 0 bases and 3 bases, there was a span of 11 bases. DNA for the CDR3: TGCAGTGCTAGAGATCGGTTGGGAAAAGAGACCCAGTACTTC. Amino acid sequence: CSARDRLGKETQYF.